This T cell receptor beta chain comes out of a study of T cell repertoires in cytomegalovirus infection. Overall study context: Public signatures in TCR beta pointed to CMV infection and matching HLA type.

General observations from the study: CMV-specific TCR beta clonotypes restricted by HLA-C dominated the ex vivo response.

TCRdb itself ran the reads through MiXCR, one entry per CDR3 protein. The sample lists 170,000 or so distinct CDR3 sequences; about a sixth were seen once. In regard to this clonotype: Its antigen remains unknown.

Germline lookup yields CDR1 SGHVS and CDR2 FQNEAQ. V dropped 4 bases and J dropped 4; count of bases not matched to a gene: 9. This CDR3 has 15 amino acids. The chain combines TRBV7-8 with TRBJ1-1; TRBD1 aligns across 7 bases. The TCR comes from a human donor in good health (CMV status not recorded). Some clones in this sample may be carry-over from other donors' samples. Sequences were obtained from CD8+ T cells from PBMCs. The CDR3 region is CASSSTHRGSTEAFF. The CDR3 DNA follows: TGTGCCAGCAGCTCTACCCACAGGGGAAGCACTGAAGCTTTCTTT.